The 7 T cell receptor beta chains below all came from one sample that was sequenced in a study of T-cell reconstitution after alpha-beta-depleted transplantation in children (dated by TCRdb to between 2015 and 2016). Preparation of the library involved PCR. Sequencing was carried out with an Illumina HiSeq 2500. TCR library preparation used molecular barcoding, with unique molecular identifiers applied to normalize quantification of the TCRbeta repertoire. TCRdb trimmed the raw reads at Q25, called clones with MiXCR and kept productive beta chains. Each record represents a unique CDR3 protein, reported with the most common genes and DNA among its rows. Present in this sample are 500,000 or so distinct CDR3 sequences, about 31% of which were seen just once. The top ten hold around 2.3% of the sample. Sequenced material: PBMCs from the stem cell graft donor, taken from the stem cell graft. The receptor source for this set is a human donor who donated a stem cell graft to a child with aplastic anemia.

The rearrangement uses TRBV29-1 and TRBJ2-1; D unclear. This CDR3 comprises 10 residues. The V and J ends lost 1 base and 12 bases respectively, with 7 bases between them. The V gene's germline CDR1 is SQVTM and CDR2 ANQGSEA. The CDR3 DNA reads TGCAGCGTTGAAGGGGTAAGGCAGTTCTTC. Translation: CSVEGVRQFF.

V and J are TRBV6-2 or TRBV6-3 and TRBJ2-1; D remains ambiguous. V was cut by 5 bases and J by 10 bases, with 9 bases left in between. The CDR3 runs to 11 residues. Germline CDR1 and CDR2: MNHEY and SVGEGT. The CDR3 sequence: CASSARTEQFF. The CDR3 DNA is TGTGCCAGCAGTGCACGAACGGAGCAGTTCTTC.

This clonotype was found a few times. V is TRBV11-3 and J is TRBJ2-2; a weak D match, TRBD1 (6 bases). The V end lost 6 bases, the J end lost 1 base, and 12 bases lay between the germline ends. The CDR3 has 15 amino acids. Germline V gene sequence: CDR1 SGHNT, CDR2 YENEEA. This CDR3 is CASSLGHQNTGELFF. In nucleotides, the CDR3 is TGTGCCAGCAGTCTGGGACACCAGAACACCGGGGAGCTGTTTTTT.

This chain links TRBV6-1 with TRBJ2-7; perhaps D is TRBD1 or TRBD2 (5 bases each). The CDR3 contains 13 residues. The germline CDR1 and CDR2 sequences are MNHNS and SASEGT. With 6 bases removed from V and 4 bases from J, the gap between germline ends came to 13 bases. This CDR3 reads CASSPGPQYEQYV. CDR3 DNA: TGTGCCAGCAGCCCGGGACCGCAATACGAGCAGTACGTC.

Of note for this clonotype: One junction end does not reproduce the germline sequence, and a read error may be involved. The V gene is TRBV6-5, the J gene TRBJ1-1, with a weak D call TRBD1 (6 bases). Germline V CDR1 and CDR2: MNHEY, SVGAGI. The CDR3 extends over 12 amino acids. DNA for the CDR3: TGTGTCAGCAGTTACTGGGGGCAGGAAGCTTTCTTT. It specifies CVSSYWGQEAFF.

This clonotype occurred a few times. The J gene is TRBJ1-5, the V gene TRBV12-3 or TRBV12-4, with 10 bases fitting TRBD1. The junction had 5 bases not matched to a gene; V was cut back by 5 bases and J by 10 bases. The length of the CDR3 is 13 residues. The CDR3 sequence: CASSTGTGDPQHF. CDR3 nucleotide sequence: TGTGCCAGCAGTACCGGGACAGGGGATCCCCAGCATTTT.

This clonotype turned up a few times. The chain recombines TRBV11-2 with TRBJ2-1; TRBD2 agrees at 10 bases. The V gene's germline CDR1 is SGHAT and CDR2 FQNNGV. J lost 1 base, V lost 1 base, and 16 bases had no gene match. The CDR3 length is 21 residues. The CDR3 protein is CASSLGGASGSLSPSYNEQFF. DNA of the CDR3: TGTGCCAGCAGCTTAGGGGGGGCTAGCGGGAGTCTTTCTCCGTCCTACAATGAGCAGTTCTTC. The whole variable domain, filled in from reference TRBV11-2 and TRBJ2-1, reads EAGVAQSPRYKIIEKRQSVAFWCNPISGHATLYWYQQILGQGPKLLIQFQNNGVVDDSQLPKDRFSAERLKGVDSTLKIQPAKLEDSAVYLCASSLGGASGSLSPSYNEQFFGPGTRLTVL.